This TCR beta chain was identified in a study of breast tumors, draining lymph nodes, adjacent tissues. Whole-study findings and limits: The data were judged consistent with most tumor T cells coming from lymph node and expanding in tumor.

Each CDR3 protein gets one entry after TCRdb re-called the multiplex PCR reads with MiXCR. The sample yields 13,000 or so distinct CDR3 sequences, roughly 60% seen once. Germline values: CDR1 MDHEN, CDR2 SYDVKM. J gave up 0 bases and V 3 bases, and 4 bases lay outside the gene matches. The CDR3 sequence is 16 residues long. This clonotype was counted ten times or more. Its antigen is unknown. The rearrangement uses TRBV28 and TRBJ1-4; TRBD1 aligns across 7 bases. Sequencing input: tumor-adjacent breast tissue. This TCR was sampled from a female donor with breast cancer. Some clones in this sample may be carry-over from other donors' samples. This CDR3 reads CASSFQGDATNEKLFF. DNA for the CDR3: TGTGCCAGCAGTTTTCAGGGGGATGCAACTAATGAAAAACTGTTTTTT.